The present TCR beta chain was sequenced within a study of patients and donors after allogeneic stem cell transplantation. TCRdb used MiXCR to reprocess the RT-PCR reads, holding one entry per CDR3 protein. The sample has roughly 940,000 distinct CDR3 sequences; roughly 18% are singletons. Trimming removed 2 bases from V and 10 bases from J; junction bases left unmatched: 7. The CDR3 consists of 14 residues. Germline CDR1 reads SGHTA; CDR2 reads FQGNSA. The TCR comes from a human donor who was either an allogeneic HSCT recipient or a stem cell or donor lymphocyte infusion donor (not recorded which). It is not recorded whose cells these are; they may come from a transplant donor. The chain carries TRBV7-2 and TRBJ2-1; 8 bases align to TRBD1. Sequenced material: blood, either unsorted or a sorted T cell fraction (not recorded which). The DNA for the CDR3 is TGTGCCAGCAGCTTAATGTCAGGGGGCGGGGAGCAGTTCTTC. Residues: CASSLMSGGGEQFF.